This TCR beta chain was recovered during a study of shared clonotypes between healthy human individuals. Some clones are missing from TCRdb's copy, which holds only in-frame ones; the method was immunoSEQ multiplex PCR. The sample lists approximately 1.5 million clones, approximately 98.5% occurring once. The V gene's germline CDR1 is MNHEY and CDR2 SVGAGI. Trimming shortened V by 5 bases and J by 4 bases, and 11 bases separated the two germline ends. CDR3 size: 13 residues. Sequenced: naive CD4+ T cells sorted from blood. Specified subset: CD45RA+ positively selected. The rearrangement joins TRBV6-5 to TRBJ1-2; TRBD1 might be the D (6 bases). The TCR originated in a man aged 25-45 years in good health. CDR3 protein: CASSTTGIYGYTF. The CDR3 nucleotides are TGTGCCAGCAGTACGACAGGAATCTATGGCTACACCTTC.